This entry describes one T cell receptor beta chain. This specimen comes from a study of blood T cell repertoires in COVID-19. Looking at the study overall: The analysed material was cDNA or gDNA that came from T cells, B-cell-depleted T cells, or PBMCs.

With 3 bases removed from V and 5 bases from J, the gap between germline ends came to 14 bases. The CDR3 has 14 amino acids. Germline assignment: CDR1 MNHGY and CDR2 SVAAGI. In the original analysis: Quantification of nucleated cells was approximated via reference gene primer amplification. Generated by immunoSEQ multiplex PCR, the TCRdb table keeps only in-frame clones and is missing some. The DNA gave D and trimming, while V, J and clone size come from that table. The sample lists fewer than 85,000 clones, more than 60% occurring once. The receptor was derived from a man in his fifties or sixties with acute or convalescent COVID-19. V gene TRBV6-9 combines with J gene TRBJ2-7; D is perhaps TRBD1 (6 bases). Sequenced material: peripheral blood. The CDR3 bases are TGTGCCAGCAGTTACCCTACAGGGTTTGACGAGCAGTACGTC. It translates to CASSYPTGFDEQYV.